These T cell receptor beta chains were read from a single sample in a study of naive and memory T cell subsets. TCRdb used MiXCR to reprocess the UMI-ligation and nested PCR reads, holding one entry per CDR3 protein. The table records 150,000 or so distinct CDR3 sequences, roughly 20% of them present only once. Material for sequencing was naive CD4+ T cells from blood. The receptors come from a human donor in good health. Both conserved end residues are part of each CDR3. A D gene is named only where the DNA matches it firmly. The size of a clone is reported for some rows only, either as once, few or many, or as a class for expanded clones.

j_call	clone_size	d_call	v_call	cdr3_aa	cdr3_nt
TRBJ1-1	NA	NA	TRBV6-6	CASSYSTGNTEAFF	TGTGCCAGCAGTTATTCGACGGGTAACACTGAAGCTTTCTTT
TRBJ2-1	few	NA	TRBV6-1	CASSELLLNNEQFF	TGTGCCAGCAGTGAATTACTTCTAAACAATGAGCAGTTCTTC
TRBJ2-7	few	TRBD1	TRBV28	CASSSGQGRAYEQYF	TGTGCCAGCAGTTCCGGACAGGGGCGAGCCTACGAGCAGTACTTC
TRBJ2-5	NA	NA	TRBV7-2	CASSFPWPKETQYF	TGTGCCAGCAGCTTTCCGTGGCCCAAAGAGACCCAGTACTTC
TRBJ2-4	NA	NA	TRBV12-3/TRBV12-4	CASKTASAIQYF	TGTGCCAGCAAAACAGCTTCAGCAATTCAGTACTTC
TRBJ2-7	few	TRBD2	TRBV5-1	CASSQLAGGSYEQYF	TGCGCCAGCAGCCAGCTAGCGGGGGGATCCTACGAGCAGTACTTC
TRBJ2-2	few	NA	TRBV20-1	CSARDNGNTGELFF	TGCAGTGCTAGAGATAACGGGAACACCGGGGAGCTGTTTTTT
TRBJ2-7	NA	NA	TRBV20-1	CSANDRIYEQYF	TGCAGTGCTAACGACAGGATCTACGAGCAGTACTTC
TRBJ1-5	few	NA	TRBV6-6	CASIERGQTYQPQHF	TGTGCCAGCATCGAACGAGGGCAGACATATCAGCCCCAGCATTTT
TRBJ2-2	NA	TRBD1	TRBV6-2/TRBV6-3	CASRVSGTGSTGELFF	TGTGCCAGCAGGGTTTCCGGGACAGGGTCCACCGGGGAGCTGTTTTTT
TRBJ1-2	many	NA	TRBV6-5	CASSYSMPNRNGYTF	TGTGCCAGCAGTTACTCGATGCCCAATCGGAATGGCTACACCTTC
TRBJ2-3	NA	NA	TRBV3-1	CASSQADTQYF	TGTGCCAGCAGCCAGGCAGATACGCAGTATTTT
TRBJ2-3	NA	NA	TRBV12-3/TRBV12-4	CASSLMAGISTDTQYF	TGTGCCAGCAGTTTGATGGCGGGGATAAGCACAGATACGCAGTATTTT
TRBJ2-1	few	NA	TRBV27	CASRGGLPINEQFF	TGTGCCAGCAGAGGGGGACTCCCGATCAATGAGCAGTTCTTC
TRBJ2-7	NA	NA	TRBV30	CAWSDPRGDSSYEQYF	TGTGCCTGGAGTGACCCCCGGGGCGACAGCTCCTACGAGCAGTACTTC
TRBJ2-1	few	TRBD1	TRBV6-1	CASSGRPGTGVSYNEQFF	TGTGCCAGCAGTGGGAGGCCCGGGACAGGTGTCTCCTACAATGAGCAGTTCTTC
TRBJ1-4	NA	NA	TRBV20-1	CSARPQKDRGSNEKLFF	TGCAGTGCTAGACCGCAAAAGGACAGAGGGTCTAATGAAAAACTGTTTTTT
TRBJ2-3	NA	TRBD2	TRBV29-1	CSVQAGGQDTQYF	TGCAGCGTTCAAGCGGGAGGGCAAGATACGCAGTATTTT
TRBJ1-2	few	NA	TRBV6-5	CASSHDLRGDNNF	TGTGCCAGCAGTCACGATCTTCGGGGTGATAACAATTTC
TRBJ1-1	NA	NA	TRBV9	CASSVVISEVENTEAFF	TGTGCCAGCAGCGTAGTCATTTCTGAGGTGGAGAACACTGAAGCTTTCTTT
TRBJ1-1	NA	NA	TRBV10-3	CAISESGQRNTEAFF	TGTGCCATCAGTGAGTCGGGTCAGCGGAACACTGAAGCTTTCTTT
TRBJ1-1	many	NA	TRBV10-3	CAISTWDTEAFF	TGTGCCATCAGCACGTGGGACACTGAAGCTTTCTTT
TRBJ1-6	few	NA	TRBV7-2	CASSFDTNSPLHF	TGTGCCAGCAGCTTTGACACCAATTCACCCCTCCACTTT
TRBJ2-4	many	NA	TRBV18	CASSPNQASDIQYF	TGTGCCAGCTCACCAAATCAGGCTAGTGACATTCAGTACTTC
TRBJ2-1	NA	TRBD2	TRBV7-8	CASSARKLAGQDNEQFF	TGTGCCAGCAGCGCACGCAAACTAGCGGGACAGGACAATGAGCAGTTCTTC
TRBJ1-5	many	NA	TRBV6-2/TRBV6-3	CASSYDRGAQHF	TGTGCCAGCAGTTATGACCGGGGGGCCCAGCATTTT
TRBJ2-1	NA	NA	TRBV6-5	CASSYSRPENEQFF	TGTGCCAGCAGTTACTCCCGGCCCGAAAATGAGCAGTTCTTC
TRBJ2-4	NA	TRBD1	TRBV29-1	CSVERQGETKNIQYF	TGCAGCGTTGAGAGGCAGGGGGAAACCAAAAACATTCAGTACTTC
TRBJ2-2	few	NA	TRBV10-2	CASRRGTGGYTGELFF	TGCGCCAGCAGAAGGGGGACCGGGGGATACACCGGGGAGCTGTTTTTT
TRBJ2-3	many	NA	TRBV13	CASSLARGSTGDTQYF	TGTGCCAGCAGCTTAGCAAGAGGGAGTACAGGAGATACGCAGTATTTT
TRBJ2-3	NA	NA	TRBV7-2	CASSQRYPSTDTQYF	TGTGCCAGCAGCCAACGGTACCCTAGCACAGATACGCAGTATTTT
TRBJ2-1	NA	NA	TRBV12-3/TRBV12-4	CASSPQGRSYNEQFF	TGTGCCAGCAGTCCACAGGGAAGGTCGTACAATGAGCAGTTCTTC
TRBJ2-1	NA	TRBD2	TRBV28	CASSETGTSGPQYNEQFF	TGTGCCAGCAGCGAAACCGGGACTAGCGGACCACAGTACAATGAGCAGTTCTTC
TRBJ2-7	NA	NA	TRBV5-6	CASSHRPGTVTYEQYF	TGTGCCAGCAGCCATAGGCCCGGGACGGTGACCTACGAGCAGTACTTC
TRBJ2-1	NA	NA	TRBV19	CASSAIDRYEQFF	TGTGCCAGTAGTGCAATAGACAGATATGAGCAGTTCTTC
TRBJ1-1	NA	NA	TRBV2	CASSALHTEAFF	TGTGCCAGCAGCGCCCTACACACTGAAGCTTTCTTT
TRBJ2-7	NA	NA	TRBV6-2/TRBV6-3	CASSYPTLREQYF	TGTGCCAGCAGTTACCCAACACTCCGGGAGCAGTACTTC
TRBJ1-1	many	TRBD1	TRBV28	CASSPQGGNTEAFF	TGTGCCAGCAGTCCCCAGGGGGGGAACACTGAAGCTTTCTTT
TRBJ2-3	few	TRBD1	TRBV30	CAWSVEQGRSHPARDTQYF	TGTGCCTGGAGTGTGGAACAGGGGCGGTCCCATCCGGCGAGAGATACGCAGTATTTT
TRBJ2-1	NA	NA	TRBV11-1	CASSARVPDEQFF	TGTGCCAGCAGCGCTCGAGTTCCCGATGAGCAGTTCTTC
TRBJ2-1	NA	NA	TRBV13	CASSFKAPTQQGRYEQFF	TGTGCCAGCAGCTTTAAGGCCCCAACCCAGCAGGGTCGGTATGAGCAGTTCTTC
TRBJ2-3	NA	NA	TRBV4-3	CASSQDVGGAYTDTQYF	TGCGCCAGCAGCCAAGATGTTGGCGGTGCTTACACAGATACGCAGTATTTT
TRBJ2-2	NA	NA	TRBV24-1	CATSLKGTGELFF	TGTGCCACCAGCCTTAAGGGTACCGGGGAGCTGTTTTTT
TRBJ2-1	many	TRBD2	TRBV7-6	CASSLKVEGGAVGNEQFF	TGTGCCAGCAGCTTGAAAGTAGAGGGAGGGGCTGTCGGCAATGAGCAGTTCTTC
TRBJ2-1	few	NA	TRBV6-2/TRBV6-3	CASRGTGVGRNEQFF	TGTGCCAGCAGAGGGACGGGAGTGGGCCGCAATGAGCAGTTCTTC
TRBJ1-5	NA	TRBD1	TRBV20-1	CSATPNRGNQPQHF	TGCAGTGCAACCCCCAACAGGGGAAATCAGCCCCAGCATTTT
TRBJ2-7	NA	TRBD2	TRBV27	CASSFAPTSGRPYEQYF	TGTGCCAGCAGTTTTGCTCCGACTAGCGGGAGGCCCTACGAGCAGTACTTC
TRBJ2-3	few	NA	TRBV20-1	CSAILTGLNTDTQYF	TGCAGTGCTATATTAACGGGACTCAACACAGATACGCAGTATTTT
TRBJ2-1	NA	NA	TRBV5-1	CASSPITSSFYNEQFF	TGCGCCAGCAGTCCGATCACTAGCTCCTTCTACAATGAGCAGTTCTTC
TRBJ2-3	NA	TRBD2	TRBV6-6	CASSNYALAGGSTDTQYF	TGTGCCAGCAGCAACTACGCACTAGCGGGAGGGAGCACAGATACGCAGTATTTT
TRBJ1-6	few	TRBD1	TRBV6-6	CASSYDRASPLHF	TGTGCCAGCAGTTACGACAGGGCTTCACCCCTCCACTTT
TRBJ2-2	NA	NA	TRBV5-1	CASTLPGQQNTGELFF	TGCGCCAGCACTTTACCGGGACAACAGAACACCGGGGAGCTGTTTTTT
TRBJ2-7	NA	TRBD2	TRBV9	CASSEGGLAGSDEQYF	TGTGCCAGCAGCGAGGGGGGACTAGCGGGATCGGACGAGCAGTACTTC
TRBJ2-7	NA	TRBD1	TRBV28	CASRQDRVGEQYF	TGTGCCAGCAGACAAGACAGGGTTGGAGAGCAGTACTTC
TRBJ2-3	many	NA	TRBV7-2	CASSQSPDTQYF	TGTGCCAGCAGCCAATCCCCAGATACGCAGTATTTT
TRBJ2-2	NA	NA	TRBV7-9	CASSLELTTGELFF	TGTGCCAGCAGCTTAGAATTAACCACCGGGGAGCTGTTTTTT
TRBJ1-6	many	TRBD1	TRBV30	CAWSEGQGLPNSPLHF	TGTGCCTGGAGTGAGGGACAGGGGCTTCCAAATTCACCCCTCCACTTT